This TCR beta chain was retrieved from a study of Ad26.COV2.S vaccination and SARS-CoV-2 variants. Some clones are missing from TCRdb's copy, which holds only in-frame ones; the method was immunoSEQ multiplex PCR. The table includes around 300,000 clones, about 85% detected once. Treatment meaning: around 19 received Ad26.COV2.S at low or high dose, single or two shots; several received placebo; per-sample allocation not given. On day 63 after the first injection, vaccine and placebo recipients gave samples. The CDR3 has 17 amino acids. V shed 3 bases and J 8 bases; nucleotides not matched to a gene: 15. Germline CDR1 SEHNR, CDR2 FQNEAQ (reference sequence).

Sequenced material: peripheral blood, taken in a trial of Ad26.COV2.S vaccine versus placebo. The source is a person aged 18-60 years who received the Ad26.COV2.S COVID-19 vaccine or a placebo. The V and J genes are TRBV7-9 and TRBJ1-5; TRBD1 matches 8 bases. The CDR3 bases are TGTGCCAGCAGCTTTCACGGACAGGGAGCCCCCGTGGAGCCCCAGCATTTT. As protein: CASSFHGQGAPVEPQHF.